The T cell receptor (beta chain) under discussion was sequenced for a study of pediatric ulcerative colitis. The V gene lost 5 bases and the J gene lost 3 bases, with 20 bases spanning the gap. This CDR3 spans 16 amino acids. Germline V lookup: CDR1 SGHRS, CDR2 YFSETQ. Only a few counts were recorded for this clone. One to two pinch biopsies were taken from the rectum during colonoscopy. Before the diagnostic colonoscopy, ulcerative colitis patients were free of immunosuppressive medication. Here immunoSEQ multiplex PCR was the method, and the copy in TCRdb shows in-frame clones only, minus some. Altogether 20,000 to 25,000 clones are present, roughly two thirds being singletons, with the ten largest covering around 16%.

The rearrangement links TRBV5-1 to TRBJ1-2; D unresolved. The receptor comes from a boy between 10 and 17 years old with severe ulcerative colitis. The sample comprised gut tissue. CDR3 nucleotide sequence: TGCGCCAGCAGTCTTAGTGAGGGAAGAACAGACTATGGCTACACCTTC. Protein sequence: CASSLSEGRTDYGYTF.